A selection of T cell receptor beta chains follows, all from one sample in a study of T cells after yellow fever vaccination. TCRdb re-called the 5' RACE reads with MiXCR, one entry per CDR3 protein. The table shows under 550,000 distinct CDR3 sequences, with around a fifth occurring only once. The sample in question was PBMCs, obtained less than 25 days after the first yellow fever vaccination. The receptors come from a man aged 18 to 29 who received the YFV17D yellow fever vaccine. Each CDR3 is given with its conserved first and last residue. Fields, in order: V gene, clone size, D gene, J gene, CDR3 protein, CDR3 DNA. The D gene is left open where the match is weak. Not all rows give a size; the values are once, few, many and, for expanded clones, a class.

V: TRBV5-6
size: NA
D: TRBD1
J: TRBJ1-1
CDR3: CASSFIDRENTEAFF
DNA: TGTGCCAGCAGCTTTATAGACAGGGAGAACACTGAAGCTTTCTTT

V: TRBV7-3
size: NA
D: NA
J: TRBJ2-5
CDR3: CASSPNLQGTQYF
DNA: TGTGCCAGCAGCCCAAACCTTCAAGGGACCCAGTACTTC

V: TRBV5-6
size: few
D: NA
J: TRBJ2-2
CDR3: CASSLISGELFF
DNA: TGTGCCAGCAGCTTGATCTCCGGGGAGCTGTTTTTT

V: TRBV6-2/TRBV6-3
size: NA
D: TRBD1
J: TRBJ1-5
CDR3: CASSLWDRVNQPQHF
DNA: TGTGCCAGCAGCCTCTGGGACAGGGTCAATCAGCCCCAGCATTTT

V: TRBV12-3/TRBV12-4
size: NA
D: NA
J: TRBJ2-1
CDR3: CASSPRGRGHSNEQFF
DNA: TGTGCCAGCAGTCCCCGGGGGAGGGGACACTCCAATGAGCAGTTCTTC

V: TRBV5-1
size: few
D: NA
J: TRBJ1-1
CDR3: CASSLGMGFTEAFF
DNA: TGCGCCAGCAGCTTGGGCATGGGGTTCACTGAAGCTTTCTTT

V: TRBV7-6
size: NA
D: TRBD2
J: TRBJ2-7
CDR3: CASSPAGGVFNEQYF
DNA: TGTGCCAGCAGCCCGGCGGGGGGCGTCTTTAACGAGCAGTACTTC

V: TRBV7-9
size: NA
D: NA
J: TRBJ2-7
CDR3: CASSPSTVYEQYF
DNA: TGTGCCAGCAGCCCTAGTACAGTCTACGAGCAGTACTTC

V: TRBV20-1
size: NA
D: NA
J: TRBJ2-3
CDR3: CSAPYAGVGNTQYF
DNA: TGCAGTGCTCCCTACGCAGGGGTGGGGAATACGCAGTATTTT

V: TRBV27
size: NA
D: NA
J: TRBJ1-4
CDR3: CASSYRGWGRDEKLFF
DNA: TGTGCCAGCAGTTACAGAGGGTGGGGGAGAGATGAAAAACTGTTTTTT

V: TRBV5-1
size: NA
D: TRBD1
J: TRBJ1-1
CDR3: CASSYRDRENTEAFF
DNA: TGCGCCAGCAGCTATCGGGACAGGGAAAACACTGAAGCTTTCTTT

V: TRBV28
size: many
D: TRBD1
J: TRBJ1-2
CDR3: CASVTGDRYGYTF
DNA: TGTGCCAGCGTAACAGGGGACCGATATGGCTACACCTTC

V: TRBV7-9
size: NA
D: TRBD2
J: TRBJ2-1
CDR3: CASSFGQAGGYNEQFF
DNA: TGTGCCAGCAGCTTTGGGCAGGCGGGGGGTTACAATGAGCAGTTCTTC

V: TRBV6-2/TRBV6-3
size: few
D: NA
J: TRBJ1-5
CDR3: CASSYNLLPGNQPQHF
DNA: TGTGCCAGCAGTTACAATCTTTTACCTGGCAATCAGCCCCAGCATTTT

V: TRBV6-6
size: NA
D: NA
J: TRBJ1-2
CDR3: CASSRPPYGYTF
DNA: TGTGCCAGCAGTCGACCACCTTATGGCTACACCTTC

V: TRBV6-2/TRBV6-3
size: few
D: NA
J: TRBJ2-2
CDR3: CASSYSPPWSGELFF
DNA: TGTGCCAGCAGTTACTCCCCCCCGTGGAGCGGGGAGCTGTTTTTT

V: TRBV4-2
size: few
D: TRBD2
J: TRBJ2-5
CDR3: CASSLERGVWETQYF
DNA: TGTGCCAGCAGCCTCGAGCGGGGGGTGTGGGAGACCCAGTACTTC

V: TRBV12-3/TRBV12-4
size: NA
D: NA
J: TRBJ2-3
CDR3: CASSLAPGYDTQYF
DNA: TGTGCCAGCAGTTTAGCGCCGGGGTACGATACGCAGTATTTT

V: TRBV20-1
size: once
D: NA
J: TRBJ1-1
CDR3: CSARDGGINTEAFF
DNA: TGCAGTGCTAGAGATGGGGGGATAAACACTGAAGCTTTCTTT

V: TRBV18
size: few
D: NA
J: TRBJ2-7
CDR3: CASSPPNANYEQYF
DNA: TGTGCCAGCTCACCACCTAATGCAAACTACGAGCAGTACTTC

V: TRBV20-1
size: many
D: TRBD1
J: TRBJ2-4
CDR3: CSAPGTGVNIQYF
DNA: TGCAGTGCTCCGGGGACAGGGGTGAACATTCAGTACTTC

V: TRBV30
size: once
D: TRBD2
J: TRBJ2-2
CDR3: CAWIGLAGLTGELFF
DNA: TGTGCCTGGATCGGACTAGCGGGGCTCACCGGGGAGCTGTTTTTT

V: TRBV20-1
size: NA
D: NA
J: TRBJ1-5
CDR3: CSAAGNQPQHF
DNA: TGCAGTGCAGCCGGGAATCAGCCCCAGCATTTT

V: TRBV5-1
size: few
D: TRBD1
J: TRBJ2-3
CDR3: CASSATGASSDTQYF
DNA: TGCGCCAGCAGCGCAACAGGGGCTTCGTCGGATACGCAGTATTTT

V: TRBV7-2
size: NA
D: NA
J: TRBJ2-5
CDR3: CASSRTIMETQYF
DNA: TGTGCCAGCAGCCGGACAATTATGGAGACCCAGTACTTC

V: TRBV20-1
size: few
D: NA
J: TRBJ2-2
CDR3: CSASRPTLTGELFF
DNA: TGCAGTGCTAGTCGGCCAACACTAACCGGGGAGCTGTTTTTT

V: TRBV6-2/TRBV6-3
size: NA
D: TRBD1
J: TRBJ2-7
CDR3: CASGVRLDRGRHEQYF
DNA: TGTGCCAGCGGGGTCCGGTTAGACAGGGGTCGCCACGAGCAGTACTTC